These 18 T cell receptor beta chains were all obtained from the same sample, sequenced in a study of shared clonotypes between healthy human individuals (TCRdb year 2020). The library was obtained by the immunoSEQ multiplex PCR assay. The source is immuneACCESS, and TCRdb retained only in-frame sequences with V and J called. Part of the clones is not carried over; for the studies checked, unresolved V genes explain less than half of this, and the remainder is unexplained. The sample contains around 2.3 million clones, 90% to 97% of them found a single time. The biggest ten clones account for approximately 0.13% of the sample. Sequencing input: naive CD4+ T cells sorted from blood. The cell subset or site label on this specimen signifies: CD45RA+ positively selected. The receptors stem from a man aged 18 to 29 in good health.

V gene TRBV19 combines with J gene TRBJ1-2, with D hard to call. The V and J ends lost 3 bases and 2 bases respectively, with 10 bases between them. This CDR3 has 14 amino acids. The germline V gene has CDR1 LNHDA and CDR2 SQIVND (reference sequence). Written as DNA, the CDR3 is TGTGCCAGTAGTATCGGAATCCACAACTATGGCTACACCTTC. It yields the protein CASSIGIHNYGYTF.

This chain uses TRBV7-2 with TRBJ2-3; D uncertain. Germline V lookup: CDR1 SGHTA, CDR2 FQGNSA. The CDR3 extends over 12 amino acids. Trimming left V 4 bases short and J 6 bases short, with 8 bases between. This CDR3 is CASSSTWDTQYF. As DNA, the CDR3 is TGTGCCAGCAGCTCAACATGGGATACGCAGTATTTT.

The chain couples TRBV6-5 to TRBJ2-3; 10 nucleotides line up with TRBD2. Germline V CDR1 and CDR2: MNHEY, SVGAGI. The CDR3 is 15 residues long. After removal of 6 bases from V and 8 bases from J, the junction contained 11 bases not matched to a gene. The CDR3 coding sequence is TGTGCCAGCAGCTCAACTAGCGGGACCTTAGGTACGCAGTATTTT. Translation: CASSSTSGTLGTQYF.

This clone was recorded only once. Other nucleotide sequences in the sample specify the same CDR3. The rearrangement uses TRBV10-2 and TRBJ1-6; unclear D gene. From germline, CDR1 is WSHSY and CDR2 SAAADI. V was clipped by 3 bases and J by 7 bases, with 4 bases between them. The CDR3 sequence is 12 residues long. CDR3 protein: CASSEVNSPLHF. CDR3 DNA sequence: TGCGCCAGCAGTGAAGTCAATTCACCCCTCCACTTT.

V and J are TRBV10-1 and TRBJ1-3; tentative D call: TRBD1 (5 bases). There are 15 residues in the CDR3. The germline gives CDR1 WNHNN, CDR2 SYGVQD (reference sequence). V lost 6 bases and J lost 2, with 14 bases in between. CDR3 DNA: TGCGCCAGCAGCCCAGGGACCGGCGCTGGAAACACCATATATTTT. Its translation: CASSPGTGAGNTIYF.

The rearrangement joins TRBV30 to TRBJ2-1, with no clear D. Per germline, CDR1 GTSNPN and CDR2 SVGIG (reference sequence). CDR3 length: 13 residues. With 5 bases removed from V and 5 bases from J, the gap between germline ends came to 13 bases. The CDR3 DNA reads as TGTGCCTGGGCTTCTCGTGGCAACAATGAGCAGTTCTTC. Amino acids: CAWASRGNNEQFF.

This chain connects TRBV9 to TRBJ2-3; no clear D. The CDR3 contains 12 residues. Germline CDR1 SGDLS, CDR2 YYNGEE. The V gene lost 1 base and the J gene lost 6 bases, with 6 bases spanning the gap. The CDR3 nucleotides are TGTGCCAGCAGCGTAAGCTGGGATACGCAGTATTTT. As protein: CASSVSWDTQYF.

This rearrangement joins TRBV6-5 to TRBJ1-2; tentative D call: TRBD1 (5 bases). Between the trimmed V and J ends, which lost 2 bases and 4 bases, there was a span of 17 bases. Germline CDR1 MNHEY, CDR2 SVGAGI. This CDR3 has 16 amino acids. CDR3 sequence reads: CASSYTGTVRAYGYTF. Here the CDR3 DNA reads TGTGCCAGCAGTTACACCGGGACGGTCCGTGCCTATGGCTACACCTTC.

This chain uses TRBV10-3 with TRBJ1-3; 9 nucleotides line up with TRBD1. V shed 2 bases, J shed 5 bases, and the junction held 4 bases outside the gene matches. CDR1 is ENHRY, CDR2 SYGVKD, per germline. CDR3 length equals 15 residues. The CDR3 is CAISEEQGARNTIYF. CDR3 DNA: TGTGCCATCAGTGAGGAACAGGGGGCCCGAAACACCATATATTTT.

This clone was picked up one time. The genes are TRBV9 and TRBJ1-1; D unclear. The CDR3 length is 13 residues. The germline CDR1 and CDR2 sequences are SGDLS and YYNGEE. V lost 3 bases and J 0 bases, leaving 6 bases between the germline ends. DNA of the CDR3: TGTGCCAGCAGCGCAACTTTGAACACTGAAGCTTTCTTT. This gives the protein CASSATLNTEAFF.

This clone was seen a single time. This chain joins TRBV4-3 and TRBJ1-6; 8 bases fit TRBD1. After removal of 3 bases from V and 5 bases from J, the junction contained 6 bases not matched to a gene. Germline V lookup: CDR1 LGHNA, CDR2 YSLEER. This CDR3 has 16 amino acids. The CDR3 reads CASSQRQGMDNSPLHF. The CDR3, as DNA: TGCGCCAGCAGCCAGAGACAGGGGATGGATAATTCACCCCTCCACTTT.

Note on this clone: This CDR3 is also generated by other DNA sequences in the sample. The chain combines TRBV5-1 with TRBJ2-2, with a tentative D call TRBD1 (5 bases). The ends were cut back, 0 bases at V and 5 bases at J, with 11 bases in the middle. The CDR3 sequence is 15 residues long. The germline CDR1 and CDR2 sequences are SGHRS and YFSETQ. The CDR3 loop is CASSLAQGGTGELFF. CDR3 nucleotides: TGCGCCAGCAGCTTGGCCCAGGGCGGAACCGGGGAGCTGTTTTTT.

The genes are TRBV11-2 and TRBJ2-3; 7 nucleotides line up with TRBD2. Germline CDR1 is SGHAT and CDR2 is FQNNGV. V was clipped by 3 bases and J by 6 bases; unmatched bases: 9. The CDR3 sequence is 15 residues long. The CDR3 DNA follows: TGTGCCAGCAGCTTGAGGCGGGGGTCCAGGGATACGCAGTATTTT. The encoded protein is CASSLRRGSRDTQYF.

The chain uses TRBV6-1 and TRBJ2-4, with 11 bases that match TRBD2. Germline loops: CDR1 MNHNS, CDR2 SASEGT. The junction had 13 bases not matched to a gene; V was cut back by 3 bases and J by 3 bases. There are 19 residues in the CDR3. CDR3 sequence reads: CASSEPLAGDVVGKNIQYF. The DNA for the CDR3 is TGTGCCAGCAGTGAGCCACTAGCGGGGGATGTGGTGGGCAAAAACATTCAGTACTTC.

The chain uses TRBV4-1 and TRBJ2-5, with a tentative D call TRBD1 (5 bases). CDR3 length: 16 residues. V lost 0 bases and J lost 7, with 18 bases in between. CDR1 is MGHRA and CDR2 is YSYEKL in the germline V gene. This CDR3 is CASSQEGQRRGGTQYF. The CDR3 DNA is TGCGCCAGCAGCCAAGAGGGGCAGCGTAGGGGTGGGACCCAGTACTTC.

The chain is built from TRBV28 and TRBJ1-4; D is undetermined. The CDR3 spans 16 residues. CDR1 is MDHEN and CDR2 is SYDVKM in the germline V gene. V shed 6 bases and J shed 5 bases, with 19 bases lying between them. The CDR3: CASRDGRPLVNEKLFF. Here the CDR3 DNA reads TGTGCCAGCAGGGACGGTAGGCCGCTGGTGAATGAAAAACTGTTTTTT.

The chain joins TRBV28 to TRBJ1-1; a possible D gene is TRBD1 (6 bases). The CDR3 extends over 13 amino acids. CDR1 MDHEN and CDR2 SYDVKM come from the germline V gene. Trimming cost V 8 bases and J 1 base, with 11 bases left between them. In nucleotides, the CDR3 is TGTGCCAGCCAGGGGAATCAGAACACTGAAGCTTTCTTT. It translates to CASQGNQNTEAFF.

This rearrangement joins TRBV11-2 to TRBJ1-1; possibly TRBD1 for D (6 bases). Germline V CDR1 and CDR2: SGHAT, FQNNGV. The CDR3 covers 14 residues. The V gene lost 5 bases and the J gene lost 0 bases, with 10 bases spanning the gap. The CDR3 protein is CASSLRQVNTEAFF. The CDR3 bases are TGTGCCAGCAGCCTAAGACAGGTGAACACTGAAGCTTTCTTT.